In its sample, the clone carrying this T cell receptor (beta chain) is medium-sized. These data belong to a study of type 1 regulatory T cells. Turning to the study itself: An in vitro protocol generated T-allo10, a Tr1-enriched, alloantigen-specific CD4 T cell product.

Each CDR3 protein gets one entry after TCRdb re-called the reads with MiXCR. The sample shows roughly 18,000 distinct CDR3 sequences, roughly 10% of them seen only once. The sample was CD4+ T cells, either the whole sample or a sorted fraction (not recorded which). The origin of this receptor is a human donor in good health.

The CDR3, as DNA: TGCAGCGTTGAAACTAGCGGGAATACGCAGTATTTT. This sequence encodes CSVETSGNTQYF. The chain employs TRBV29-1 and TRBJ2-3, with 10 bases fitting TRBD2. Germline V gene lookup returns CDR1 SQVTM and CDR2 ANQGSEA. The CDR3 has 12 residues. J gave up 7 bases and V 2 bases, and 0 bases lay outside the gene matches.